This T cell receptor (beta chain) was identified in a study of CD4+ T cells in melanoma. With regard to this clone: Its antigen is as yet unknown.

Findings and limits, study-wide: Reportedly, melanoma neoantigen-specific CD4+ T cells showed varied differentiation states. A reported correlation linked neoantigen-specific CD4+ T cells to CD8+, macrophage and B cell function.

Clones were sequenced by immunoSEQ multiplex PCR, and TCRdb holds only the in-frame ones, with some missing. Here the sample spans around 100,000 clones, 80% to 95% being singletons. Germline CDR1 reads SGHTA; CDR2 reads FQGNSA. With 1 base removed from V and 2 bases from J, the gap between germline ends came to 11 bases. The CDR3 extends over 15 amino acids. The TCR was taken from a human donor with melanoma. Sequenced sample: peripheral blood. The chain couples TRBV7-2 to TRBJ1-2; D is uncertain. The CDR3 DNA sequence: TGTGCCAGCAGCTTAGATTTTGGTCGCAACTATGGCTACACCTTC. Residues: CASSLDFGRNYGYTF.